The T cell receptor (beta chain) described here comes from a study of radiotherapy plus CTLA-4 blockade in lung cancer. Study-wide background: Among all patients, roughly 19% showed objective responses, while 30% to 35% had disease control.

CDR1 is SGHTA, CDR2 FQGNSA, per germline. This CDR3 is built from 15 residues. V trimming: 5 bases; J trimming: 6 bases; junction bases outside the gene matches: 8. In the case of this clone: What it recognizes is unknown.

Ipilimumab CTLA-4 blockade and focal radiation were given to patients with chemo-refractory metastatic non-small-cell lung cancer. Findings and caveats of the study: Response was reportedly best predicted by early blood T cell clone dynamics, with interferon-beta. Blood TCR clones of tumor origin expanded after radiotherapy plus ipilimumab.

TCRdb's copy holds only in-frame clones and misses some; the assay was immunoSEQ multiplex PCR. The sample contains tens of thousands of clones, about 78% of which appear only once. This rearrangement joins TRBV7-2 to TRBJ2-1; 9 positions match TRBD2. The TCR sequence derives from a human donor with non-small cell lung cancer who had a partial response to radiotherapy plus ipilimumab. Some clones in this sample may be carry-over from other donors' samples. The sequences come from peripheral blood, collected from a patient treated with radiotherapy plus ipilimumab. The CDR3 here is CASSRGGGLGNEQFF. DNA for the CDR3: TGTGCCAGCAGCCGCGGGGGGGGGCTCGGCAATGAGCAGTTCTTC.